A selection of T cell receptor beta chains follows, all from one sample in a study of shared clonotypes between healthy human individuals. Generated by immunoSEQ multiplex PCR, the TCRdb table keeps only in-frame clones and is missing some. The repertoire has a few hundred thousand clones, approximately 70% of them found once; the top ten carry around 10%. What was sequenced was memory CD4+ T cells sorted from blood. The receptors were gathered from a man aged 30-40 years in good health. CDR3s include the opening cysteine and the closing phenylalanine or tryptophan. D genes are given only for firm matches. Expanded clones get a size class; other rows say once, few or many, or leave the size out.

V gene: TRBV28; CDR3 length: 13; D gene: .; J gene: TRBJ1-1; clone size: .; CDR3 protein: CASSFSGTTEAFF; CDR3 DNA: TGTGCCAGCAGTTTTTCAGGGACCACTGAAGCTTTCTTT
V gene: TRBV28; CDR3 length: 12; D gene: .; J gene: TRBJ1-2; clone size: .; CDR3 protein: CASSSGLYGYTF; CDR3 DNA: TGTGCCAGCAGCTCCGGACTCTATGGCTACACCTTC
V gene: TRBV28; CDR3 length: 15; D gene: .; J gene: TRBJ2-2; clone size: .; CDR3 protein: CASSPSGLGTGELFF; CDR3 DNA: TGTGCCAGCAGTCCCTCAGGGTTAGGCACCGGGGAGCTGTTTTTT
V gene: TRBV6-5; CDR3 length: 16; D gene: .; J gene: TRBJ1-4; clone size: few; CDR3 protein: CASSYSWGRLAEKLFF; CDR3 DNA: TGTGCCAGCAGTTACTCGTGGGGGCGGCTTGCTGAAAAACTGTTTTTT
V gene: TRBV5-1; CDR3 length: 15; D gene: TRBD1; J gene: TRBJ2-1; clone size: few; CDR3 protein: CASSLGGTGYNEQFF; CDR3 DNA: TGCGCCAGCAGCTTGGGGGGGACAGGCTACAATGAGCAGTTCTTC
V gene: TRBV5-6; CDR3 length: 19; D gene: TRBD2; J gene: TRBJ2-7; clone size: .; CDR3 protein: CASSLASWGLAGGSYEQYF; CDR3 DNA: TGTGCCAGCAGCTTGGCCTCATGGGGACTAGCGGGAGGTTCCTACGAGCAGTACTTC
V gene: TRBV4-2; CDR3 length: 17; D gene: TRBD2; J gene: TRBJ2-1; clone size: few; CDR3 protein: CASSQGPWTSGTNEQFF; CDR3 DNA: TGTGCCAGCAGCCAAGGTCCTTGGACTAGCGGCACTAATGAGCAGTTCTTC
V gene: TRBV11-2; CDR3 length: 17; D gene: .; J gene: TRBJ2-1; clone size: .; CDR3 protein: CASSSGKPRDPRYEQFF; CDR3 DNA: TGTGCCAGCAGCTCCGGGAAACCCCGGGACCCTAGGTACGAGCAGTTCTTC
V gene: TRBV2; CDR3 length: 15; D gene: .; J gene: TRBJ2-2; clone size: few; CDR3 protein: CASSEARGNTGELFF; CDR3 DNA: TGTGCCAGCAGTGAAGCGAGGGGCAACACCGGGGAGCTGTTTTTT
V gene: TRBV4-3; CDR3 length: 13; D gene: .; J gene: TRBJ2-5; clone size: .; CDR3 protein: CASSQGAVETQYF; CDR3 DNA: TGCGCCAGCAGCCAAGGGGCAGTAGAGACCCAGTACTTC
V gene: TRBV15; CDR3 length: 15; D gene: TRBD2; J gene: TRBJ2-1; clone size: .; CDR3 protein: CATSTLAGVGDEQFF; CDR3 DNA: TGTGCCACCAGCACACTAGCGGGAGTAGGGGATGAGCAGTTCTTC
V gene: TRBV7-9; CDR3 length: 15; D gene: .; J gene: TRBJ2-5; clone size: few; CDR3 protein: CASSPGRGPQETQYF; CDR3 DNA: TGTGCCAGCAGCCCCGGGCGGGGTCCCCAAGAGACCCAGTACTTC
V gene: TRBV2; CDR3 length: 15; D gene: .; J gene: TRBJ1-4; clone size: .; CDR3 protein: CASSETGGNNEKLFF; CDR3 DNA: TGTGCCAGCAGTGAAACCGGCGGAAATAATGAAAAACTGTTTTTT
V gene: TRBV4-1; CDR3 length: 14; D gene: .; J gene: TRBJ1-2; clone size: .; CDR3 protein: CASSQAGVAYGYTF; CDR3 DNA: TGCGCCAGCAGCCAAGCAGGGGTGGCCTATGGCTACACCTTC
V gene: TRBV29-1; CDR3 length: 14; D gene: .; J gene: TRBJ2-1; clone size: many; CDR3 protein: CSVQGGVSYNEQFF; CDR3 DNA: TGCAGCGTCCAGGGGGGTGTTTCCTACAATGAGCAGTTCTTC
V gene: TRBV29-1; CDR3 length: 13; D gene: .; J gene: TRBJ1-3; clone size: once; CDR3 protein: CSVVSGSGNTIYF; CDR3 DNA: TGCAGCGTTGTTTCAGGGTCTGGAAACACCATATATTTT
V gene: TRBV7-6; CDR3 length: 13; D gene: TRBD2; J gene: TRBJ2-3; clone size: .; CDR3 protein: CASSFGGGDTQYF; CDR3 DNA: TGTGCCAGCAGCTTTGGGGGAGGGGATACGCAGTATTTT
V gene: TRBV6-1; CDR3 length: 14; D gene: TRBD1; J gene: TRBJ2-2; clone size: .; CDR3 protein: CASRGDRYTGELFF; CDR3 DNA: TGTGCCAGCAGGGGGGACAGATACACCGGGGAGCTGTTTTTT
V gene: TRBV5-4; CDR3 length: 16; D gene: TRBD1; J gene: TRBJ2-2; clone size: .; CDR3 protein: CASSLGTGPNTGELFF; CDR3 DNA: TGTGCCAGCAGCTTAGGGACAGGGCCGAACACCGGGGAGCTGTTTTTT
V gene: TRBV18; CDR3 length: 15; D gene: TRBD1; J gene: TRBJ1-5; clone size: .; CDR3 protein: CASSPWTGGDQPQHF; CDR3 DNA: TGTGCCAGCTCACCATGGACAGGGGGTGATCAGCCCCAGCATTTT
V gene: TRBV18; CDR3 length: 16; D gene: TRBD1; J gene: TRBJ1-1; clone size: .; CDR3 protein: CASSPEGQALNTEAFF; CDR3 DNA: TGTGCCAGCTCACCCGAAGGACAGGCCTTGAACACTGAAGCTTTCTTT
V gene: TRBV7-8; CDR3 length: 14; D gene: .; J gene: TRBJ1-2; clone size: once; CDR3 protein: CASSLGGDRGGYTF; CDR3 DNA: TGTGCCAGCAGCCTGGGGGGGGATAGAGGTGGCTACACCTTC
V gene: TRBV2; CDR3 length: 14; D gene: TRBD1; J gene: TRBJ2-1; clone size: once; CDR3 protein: CASSEFGTGDEQFF; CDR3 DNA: TGTGCCAGCAGTGAATTCGGGACAGGGGATGAGCAGTTCTTC
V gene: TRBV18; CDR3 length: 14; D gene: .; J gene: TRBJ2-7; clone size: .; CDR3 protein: CASSPTDISAEQYF; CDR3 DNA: TGTGCCAGCTCCCCGACCGACATCTCTGCCGAGCAGTACTTC
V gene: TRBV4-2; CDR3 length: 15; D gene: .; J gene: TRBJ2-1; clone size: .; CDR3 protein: CASSPGQPGGNEQFF; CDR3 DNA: TGTGCCAGCAGCCCTGGACAACCCGGTGGCAATGAGCAGTTCTTC
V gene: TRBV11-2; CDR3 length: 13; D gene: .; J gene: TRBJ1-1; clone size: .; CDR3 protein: CASSIGKNTEAFF; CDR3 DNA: TGTGCCAGCAGCATAGGCAAGAACACTGAAGCTTTCTTT
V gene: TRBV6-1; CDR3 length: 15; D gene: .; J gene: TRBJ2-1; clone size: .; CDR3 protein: CASRRGLAEINEQFF; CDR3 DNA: TGTGCCAGCAGGAGGGGGCTAGCGGAGATAAATGAGCAGTTCTTC
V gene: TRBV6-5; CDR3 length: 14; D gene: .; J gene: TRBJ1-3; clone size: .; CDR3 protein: CATTSRQVYGTIYF; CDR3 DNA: TGTGCCACCACATCCCGACAGGTCTATGGTACCATATATTTT
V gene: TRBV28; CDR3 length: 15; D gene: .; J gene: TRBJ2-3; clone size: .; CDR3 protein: CASSSRGATTDTQYF; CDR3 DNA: TGTGCCAGCAGTTCTCGGGGGGCAACCACAGATACGCAGTATTTT
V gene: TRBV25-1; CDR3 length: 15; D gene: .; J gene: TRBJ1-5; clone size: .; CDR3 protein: CASSESSYGDQPQHF; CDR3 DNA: TGTGCCAGCAGTGAATCAAGTTATGGGGATCAGCCCCAGCATTTT
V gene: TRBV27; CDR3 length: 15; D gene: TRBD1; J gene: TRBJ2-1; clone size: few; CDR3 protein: CASSPGTGGSNEQFF; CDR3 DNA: TGTGCCAGCTCCCCCGGGACAGGGGGTTCCAATGAGCAGTTCTTC
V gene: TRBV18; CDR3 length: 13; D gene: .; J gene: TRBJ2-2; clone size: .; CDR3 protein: CASSGFGTGELFF; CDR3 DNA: TGTGCCAGCTCGGGGTTCGGAACCGGGGAGCTGTTTTTT
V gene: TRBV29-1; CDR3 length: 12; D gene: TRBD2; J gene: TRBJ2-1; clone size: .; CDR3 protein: CSVTSGSNEQFF; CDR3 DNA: TGCAGCGTTACTAGCGGGAGCAATGAGCAGTTCTTC
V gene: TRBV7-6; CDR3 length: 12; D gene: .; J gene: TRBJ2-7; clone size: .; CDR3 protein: CASSSRPHEQYF; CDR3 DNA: TGTGCCAGCAGCTCTCGGCCCCACGAGCAGTACTTC
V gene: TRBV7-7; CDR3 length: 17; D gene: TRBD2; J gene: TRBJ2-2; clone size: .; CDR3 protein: CASSQTSGSPNTGELFF; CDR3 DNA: TGTGCCAGCAGCCAGACTAGCGGGAGCCCGAACACCGGGGAGCTGTTTTTT
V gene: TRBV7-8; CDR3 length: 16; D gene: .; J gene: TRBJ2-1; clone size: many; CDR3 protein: CASSAYRVRAFNEQFF; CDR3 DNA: TGTGCCAGCAGCGCGTACAGGGTGCGGGCCTTTAATGAGCAGTTCTTC
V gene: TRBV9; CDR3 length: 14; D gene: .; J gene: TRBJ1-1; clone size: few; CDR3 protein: CASSADRMNTEAFF; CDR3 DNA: TGTGCCAGCAGCGCTGACAGGATGAACACTGAAGCTTTCTTT
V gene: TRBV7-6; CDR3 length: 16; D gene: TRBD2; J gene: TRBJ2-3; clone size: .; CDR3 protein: CASSPGTGGPGDTQYF; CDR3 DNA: TGTGCCAGCAGCCCCGGGACGGGAGGGCCGGGAGATACGCAGTATTTT
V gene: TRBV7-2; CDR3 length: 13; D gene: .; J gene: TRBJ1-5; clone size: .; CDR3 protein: CASSLAINQPQHF; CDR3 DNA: TGTGCCAGCAGCTTAGCGATTAATCAGCCCCAGCATTTT
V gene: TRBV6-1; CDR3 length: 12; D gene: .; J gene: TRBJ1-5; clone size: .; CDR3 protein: CASSTNAGPQHF; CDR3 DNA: TGTGCCAGCAGCACGAATGCCGGTCCCCAGCATTTT
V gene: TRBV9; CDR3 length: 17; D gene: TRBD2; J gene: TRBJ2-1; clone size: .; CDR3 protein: CASSVDPPSGIYNEQFF; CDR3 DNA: TGTGCCAGCAGCGTAGATCCTCCTAGCGGGATATACAATGAGCAGTTCTTC
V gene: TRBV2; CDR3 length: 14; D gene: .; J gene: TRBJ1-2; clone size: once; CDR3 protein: CASAPLAREYGYTF; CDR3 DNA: TGTGCCAGCGCCCCCCTAGCCAGAGAGTATGGCTACACCTTC
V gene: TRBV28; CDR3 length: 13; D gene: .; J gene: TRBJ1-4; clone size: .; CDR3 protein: CASSVGGREKLFF; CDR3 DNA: TGTGCCAGCAGTGTAGGGGGGAGGGAAAAACTGTTTTTT
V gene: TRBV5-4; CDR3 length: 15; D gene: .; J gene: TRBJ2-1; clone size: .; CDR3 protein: CASSSVKKSYNEQFF; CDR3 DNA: TGTGCCAGCAGCTCCGTGAAGAAGTCCTACAATGAGCAGTTCTTC
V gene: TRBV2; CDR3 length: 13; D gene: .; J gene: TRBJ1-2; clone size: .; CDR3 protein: CASSDTDKYGYTF; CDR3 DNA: TGTGCCAGCAGTGATACAGATAAGTATGGCTACACCTTC
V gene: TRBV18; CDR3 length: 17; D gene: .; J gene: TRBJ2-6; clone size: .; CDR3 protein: CASSPVGGYSGANVLTF; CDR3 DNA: TGTGCCAGCTCACCGGTTGGGGGGTACTCTGGGGCCAACGTCCTGACTTTC
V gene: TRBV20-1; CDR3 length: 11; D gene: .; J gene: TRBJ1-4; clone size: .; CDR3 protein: CSASVQGVLFF; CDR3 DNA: TGCAGTGCTAGCGTCCAGGGCGTCTTGTTTTTT
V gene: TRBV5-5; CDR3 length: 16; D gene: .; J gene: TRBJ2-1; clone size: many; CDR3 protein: CASSLVFTRGNDEQFF; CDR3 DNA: TGTGCCAGCAGCTTGGTTTTCACCAGGGGAAACGACGAGCAGTTCTTC
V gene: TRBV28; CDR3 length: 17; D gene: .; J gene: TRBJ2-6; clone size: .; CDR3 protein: CASSYLPGGPGANVLTF; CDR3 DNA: TGTGCCAGCAGCTACCTTCCCGGGGGCCCTGGGGCCAACGTCCTGACTTTC
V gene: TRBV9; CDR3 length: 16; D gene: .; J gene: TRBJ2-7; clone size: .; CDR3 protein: CASSVDPMTGSYEQYF; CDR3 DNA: TGTGCCAGCAGCGTAGACCCGATGACAGGCTCCTACGAGCAGTACTTC
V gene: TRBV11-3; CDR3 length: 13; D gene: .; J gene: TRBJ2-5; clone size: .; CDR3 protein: CASSLGTQETQYF; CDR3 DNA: TGTGCCAGCAGCTTAGGTACGCAAGAGACCCAGTACTTC
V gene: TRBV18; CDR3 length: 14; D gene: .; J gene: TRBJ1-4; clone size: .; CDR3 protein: CASSPPAGNEKLFF; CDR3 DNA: TGTGCCAGCTCACCACCGGCAGGGAATGAAAAACTGTTTTTT
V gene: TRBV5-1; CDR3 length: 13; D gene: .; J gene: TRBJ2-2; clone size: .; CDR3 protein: CASTIQGPRELFF; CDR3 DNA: TGCGCCAGCACCATACAGGGTCCGCGGGAGCTGTTTTTT
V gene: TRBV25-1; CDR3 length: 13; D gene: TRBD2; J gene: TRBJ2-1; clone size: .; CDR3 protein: CASSGGGYNEQFF; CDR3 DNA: TGTGCCAGCAGTGGGGGGGGATACAATGAGCAGTTCTTC
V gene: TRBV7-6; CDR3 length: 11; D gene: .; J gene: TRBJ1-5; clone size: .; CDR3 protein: CARGSEQPQHF; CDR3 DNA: TGTGCCAGGGGATCGGAACAGCCCCAGCATTTT
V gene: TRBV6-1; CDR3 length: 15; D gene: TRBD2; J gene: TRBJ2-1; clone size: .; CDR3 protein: CASSEIEGRGIFDFF; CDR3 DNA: TGTGCCAGCAGTGAAATAGAAGGGAGGGGTATCTTCGATTTCTTC